This T cell receptor (beta chain) was sequenced in a study of blood T cell repertoires in COVID-19. The germline V gene has CDR1 SGHRS and CDR2 YFSETQ. V trimming: 1 base; J trimming: 4 bases; junction bases outside the gene matches: 3. The CDR3 length is 14 residues. Clones were read by immunoSEQ multiplex PCR, and TCRdb kept only the in-frame ones, dropping some. The data hold about 480,000 clones, with about 89% observed a single time. V is TRBV5-1 and J is TRBJ1-1; 8 nucleotides align to TRBD1. The TCR originated in a woman aged 50 to 60 with COVID-19, enrolled during active disease. Sample: peripheral blood. The CDR3 DNA is TGCGCCAGCAGCTTGACAGGGGGGCCCACTGAAGCTTTCTTT. Translation: CASSLTGGPTEAFF.